This T cell receptor beta chain is drawn from a study of PD-1 blockade in classical Hodgkin lymphoma. Study summary: Treatment was intravenous nivolumab, 3 mg/kg every 2 weeks, until progression.

This clone was counted a few times. The antigen is unknown. Trimming left V 0 bases short and J 8 bases short, with 13 bases between. The CDR3 consists of 14 residues. Germline V lookup: CDR1 WNHNN, CDR2 SYGVQD (reference sequence). Whole-study findings and limits: Newly diagnosed patients were reported to start with lower TCR diversity than healthy donors.

Time point given: cycle 4 day 1 (C4D1), after 5 to 7 weeks of nivolumab. Every patient was affected by relapse after autologous stem cell transplantation, while exposure to brentuximab vedotin was not uniform. TCRdb's copy holds only in-frame clones and misses some; the assay was immunoSEQ multiplex PCR. The profile shows tens of thousands of clones, around 80% of them singletons. Sequenced here: peripheral blood mononuclear cells (PBMCs), sampled before the fourth cycle of nivolumab. The source of this sequence is a human donor with classical Hodgkin lymphoma. This chain links TRBV10-1 with TRBJ1-1; a weak D match, TRBD1 (5 bases). The CDR3 coding sequence is TGCGCCAGCAGTGAGTCATACGGCAGGGTCGAAGCTTTCTTT. It yields the protein CASSESYGRVEAFF.